Below, 23 T cell receptor beta chains from the same sample are listed, as sequenced in a study of blood T cell repertoires in COVID-19. This table comes from immunoSEQ multiplex PCR, and its TCRdb copy is limited to in-frame clones, with some not included. The sample yields 90,000 to 110,000 clones, around 81% seen once. Sequenced material: peripheral blood. Receptors were obtained from a human donor in a cohort sampled during active or convalescent COVID-19.

The V gene is TRBV19, the J gene TRBJ1-2; 9 bases line up with TRBD1. The CDR3 covers 15 residues. With 4 bases clipped from V and 0 bases from J, the junction kept 3 bases outside the gene matches. Germline CDR1 is LNHDA and CDR2 is SQIVND (reference sequence). This CDR3 is CASSTTGGPNYGYTF. The CDR3 region has the DNA TGTGCCAGTAGTACCACAGGGGGCCCTAACTATGGCTACACCTTC.

The rearrangement joins TRBV14 to TRBJ1-1; D uncertain. The germline V gene has CDR1 SGHDN and CDR2 FVKESK. Trimming took 1 base from V and 5 from J, leaving 14 bases between them. The CDR3 has 15 amino acids. Here the CDR3 DNA reads TGTGCCAGCAGCCAAGGAGCGGGGATTGTAACTGAAGCTTTCTTT. Its translation: CASSQGAGIVTEAFF.

The chain carries TRBV7-9 and TRBJ2-7; 10 nucleotides line up with TRBD2. The CDR3 contains 15 residues. V was clipped by 5 bases and J by 3 bases; unmatched bases: 7. Germline CDR1 reads SEHNR; CDR2 reads FQNEAQ (reference sequence). The CDR3 DNA is TGTGCCAGCAGCAGGACTAGCGGCGGATTCTACGAGCAGTACTTC. This codes for CASSRTSGGFYEQYF.

J is TRBJ2-5 and V is TRBV11-2; 16 bases align to TRBD2. Per germline, CDR1 SGHAT and CDR2 FQNNGV. The CDR3 loop spans 17 amino acids. J lost 2 bases, V lost 7 bases, and 7 bases had no gene match. The CDR3 loop reads CASISGTSGREQETQYF. In DNA form, the CDR3 reads TGTGCCAGCATCTCCGGGACTAGCGGGAGGGAACAAGAGACCCAGTACTTC.

The DNA for the CDR3 is TGTGCCAGTAGTCTGATCCGGGGTTCCCCTGGGGCCAACGTCCTGACTTTC. It specifies CASSLIRGSPGANVLTF. The gene calls are TRBV19 and TRBJ2-6, with D tentatively TRBD2 (5 bases). CDR1 and CDR2 (germline): LNHDA, SQIVND (reference sequence). Deletions cut 5 bases from V and 2 bases from J, with 16 bases between. CDR3 length equals 17 residues.

V gene TRBV5-5 combines with J gene TRBJ2-7, with D tentatively TRBD2 (6 bases). The CDR3 totals 13 residues. The V gene lost 4 bases and the J gene lost 1 base, with 9 bases spanning the gap. From germline, CDR1 is SGHKS and CDR2 YYEKEE (reference sequence). The CDR3 nucleotides are TGTGCCAGCAGCGCGACTAGTTCCTACGAGCAGTACTTC. This sequence encodes CASSATSSYEQYF.

The rearrangement joins TRBV5-1 to TRBJ2-2, with 7 nucleotides matching TRBD2. The ends lost 0 bases at V and 2 bases at J; junction bases unmatched: 7. This CDR3 contains 17 residues. The germline CDR1 and CDR2 sequences are SGHRS and YFSETQ. This CDR3 reads CASSLEGGGSNTGELFF. CDR3 bases: TGCGCCAGCAGCTTGGAAGGAGGCGGGAGTAACACCGGGGAGCTGTTTTTT.

This clone has only a few counts. The chain has TRBV20-1 and TRBJ1-5; D is undetermined. V shed 3 bases and J shed 2 bases, with 5 bases lying between them. The CDR3 is 12 residues long. The germline CDR1 and CDR2 sequences are DFQATT and SNEGSKA (reference sequence). In nucleotides, the CDR3 is TGCAGTGCTAGTCAGGGCAATCAGCCCCAGCATTTT. Its translation: CSASQGNQPQHF.

The chain uses TRBV5-1 and TRBJ2-7; 9 bases agree with TRBD1. The junction had 8 bases not matched to a gene; V was cut back by 4 bases and J by 3 bases. The CDR3 covers 15 residues. Germline lookup yields CDR1 SGHRS and CDR2 YFSETQ. The CDR3 DNA sequence: TGCGCCAGCAGCCCCCGGACAGGGGACCACTACGAGCAGTACTTC. Its translation: CASSPRTGDHYEQYF.

This chain uses TRBV28 with TRBJ1-5; 8 nucleotides line up with TRBD1. This CDR3 is built from 20 residues. V was pared by 11 bases and J by 3 bases, with 27 bases of the junction left unmatched. Germline assignment: CDR1 MDHEN and CDR2 SYDVKM. CDR3 protein: CARSLPSPRWGQAHNQPQHF. The CDR3 nucleotides are TGTGCCCGCTCATTGCCGTCCCCCCGATGGGGACAGGCACACAATCAGCCCCAGCATTTT.

V and J are TRBV11-2 and TRBJ1-5, with D tentatively TRBD1 (5 bases). CDR1 is SGHAT and CDR2 is FQNNGV in the germline V gene. V was shortened by 5 bases and J by 4 bases, with 15 bases between the two germline ends. This CDR3 spans 15 amino acids. In DNA form, the CDR3 reads TGTGCCAGCAGCCGAGGGGCGGGGATGAATCAGCCCCAGCATTTT. This encodes CASSRGAGMNQPQHF.

The chain combines TRBV4-2 with TRBJ2-3, with no clear D. Between the trimmed V and J ends, which lost 1 base and 2 bases, there was a span of 16 bases. In germline, CDR1 is LGHNA, CDR2 YNFKEQ. CDR3 length: 17 amino acids. The CDR3 DNA sequence: TGTGCCAGCAGCCAAGTTACTCAGGCAGCCTCCACAGATACGCAGTATTTT. Protein product: CASSQVTQAASTDTQYF.

The chain carries TRBV4-2 and TRBJ2-1; 9 nucleotides match TRBD2. Germline V lookup: CDR1 LGHNA, CDR2 YNFKEQ. Trimming cost V 0 bases and J 5 bases; bases outside gene matches: 8. The CDR3 loop spans 17 amino acids. DNA of the CDR3: TGTGCCAGCAGCCAAGATCCGGGGAGCGGGAGGAACAATGAGCAGTTCTTC. Translation gives CASSQDPGSGRNNEQFF.

The V gene is TRBV24-1, the J gene TRBJ2-3, with 9 bases aligning to TRBD2. This CDR3 spans 16 amino acids. Trimming cost V 3 bases and J 7 bases; bases outside gene matches: 10. Germline-derived CDR1 and CDR2 are KGHDR and SFDVKD. CDR3 bases: TGTGCCACCAGTGATCTGGCCAGCGGGAGGCTATATACGCAGTATTTT. This sequence encodes CATSDLASGRLYTQYF.

This clone was counted between two and nine times. This chain uses TRBV5-6 with TRBJ1-5, with 8 bases that match TRBD1. Per germline, CDR1 SGHDT and CDR2 YYEEEE. J gave up 4 bases and V 0 bases, and 3 bases lay outside the gene matches. This CDR3 has 15 amino acids. For the CDR3, the DNA is TGTGCCAGCAGCTTGGACAGGGGGATTAATCAGCCCCAGCATTTT. Protein product: CASSLDRGINQPQHF. Supplemented by reference TRBV5-6 and TRBJ1-5, the full variable domain reads DAGVTQSPTHLIKTRGQQVTLRCSPKSGHDTVSWYQQALGQGPQFIFQYYEEEERQRGNFPDRFSGHQFPNYSSELNVNALLLGDSALYLCASSLDRGINQPQHFGDGTRLSIL.

This chain connects TRBV10-3 to TRBJ1-3, with D hard to call. The CDR3 sequence is 14 residues long. Per germline, CDR1 ENHRY and CDR2 SYGVKD. Trimming shortened V by 5 bases and J by 1 base, and 9 bases separated the two germline ends. CDR3 nucleotides: TGTGCCATCAGTCTACAGACATCTGGAAACACCATATATTTT. Its protein is CAISLQTSGNTIYF.

This clone was counted only a few times. The chain joins TRBV2 to TRBJ1-5; D call uncertain. V was shortened by 2 bases and J by 7 bases, with 9 bases between the two germline ends. The CDR3 is 13 residues long. Germline assignment: CDR1 SNHLY and CDR2 FYNNEI. Written as DNA, the CDR3 is TGTGCCAGCAGTGAAAGAGGGTTGCAGCCCCAGCATTTT. This sequence encodes CASSERGLQPQHF.

The chain links TRBV28 to TRBJ1-2; possible D gene TRBD1, 6 bases. This CDR3 has 16 amino acids. Germline V lookup: CDR1 MDHEN, CDR2 SYDVKM. The germline V and J ends were trimmed by 6 bases and 4 bases, with 21 bases remaining between them. The CDR3 is CASSRGGAGNTYGYTF. The CDR3 coding sequence is TGTGCCAGCAGCCGAGGGGGGGCAGGGAATACCTATGGCTACACCTTC.

This chain uses TRBV18 with TRBJ1-1, with D maybe TRBD1 (5 bases). CDR1 KGHSH and CDR2 LQKENI come from the germline V gene. This CDR3 spans 15 amino acids. V lost 5 bases and J lost 7, with 20 bases in between. The CDR3 DNA is TGTGCCAGCTCAGACGATTCGCGGGGCTACCGTGAAGCTTTCTTT. It yields the protein CASSDDSRGYREAFF.

The V gene is TRBV18, the J gene TRBJ2-7; TRBD1 is a possible D gene (6 bases). CDR1 KGHSH and CDR2 LQKENI come from the germline V gene. V was trimmed by 3 bases and J by 0 bases, leaving 12 bases between them. This CDR3 has 15 residues. DNA for the CDR3: TGTGCCAGCTCACCGGGGTCGGACAGCTCCTACGAGCAGTACTTC. Protein product: CASSPGSDSSYEQYF.

J is TRBJ2-7 and V is TRBV11-2; 10 bases agree with TRBD2. V lost 5 bases, J lost 3 bases, and 4 bases stayed unmatched. From germline, CDR1 is SGHAT and CDR2 FQNNGV. This CDR3 spans 14 amino acids. This CDR3 is CASSEAGGLYEQYF. CDR3 nucleotide sequence: TGTGCCAGCAGCGAAGCGGGGGGGCTCTACGAGCAGTACTTC.

This chain joins TRBV7-2 and TRBJ1-2; 8 nucleotides match TRBD1. Germline lookup yields CDR1 SGHTA and CDR2 FQGNSA. This CDR3 comprises 12 residues. V shed 5 bases, J shed 8 bases, and the junction held 4 bases outside the gene matches. The CDR3, as DNA: TGTGCCAGCAGCCACTGGACAGGGGGCTACACCTTC. Translated, it gives CASSHWTGGYTF.

The rearrangement uses TRBV5-1 and TRBJ1-2, with 10 bases fitting TRBD1. V shed 5 bases and J 8 bases; nucleotides not matched to a gene: 9. Per the germline V gene, CDR1 is SGHRS and CDR2 is YFSETQ. The CDR3 loop spans 14 amino acids. The CDR3 sequence: CASRLTGTGDGYTF. The DNA for the CDR3 is TGCGCCAGCAGATTGACCGGGACAGGGGACGGCTACACCTTC.